Below are 21 T cell receptor beta chains sequenced from a single sample in a study of CD8 T cells in Susac syndrome. An input of roughly 0.5 to 1 ug of RNA was subjected to reverse transcription using random hexamers. MiXCR, run by TCRdb on the immunoSEQ multiplex PCR reads, gives a single entry per CDR3 protein. The sample consists of fewer than 350,000 distinct CDR3 sequences, about 91% of them appearing once. Sequencing input: CD8+ T cells from PBMCs. The receptors originated from a human donor with multiple sclerosis.

This clonotype was seen just once. CDR3 DNA: TGTGCCAGCAGCCAAGCAGGGGGACCGATTTCATACGAGCAGTACTTC. As protein: CASSQAGGPISYEQYF. The chain recombines TRBV7-9 with TRBJ2-7; 7 bases agree with TRBD1. Germline V gene sequence: CDR1 SEHNR, CDR2 FQNEAQ (reference sequence). Trimming took 5 bases from V and 4 from J; bases not matched to a gene: 14. This CDR3 is built from 16 residues.

The V call is TRBV20-1, the J call TRBJ2-1, with D possibly matching TRBD1 (6 bases). Trimming removed 6 bases at V and 7 bases at J, with 10 bases between. This CDR3 is built from 11 residues. Germline assignment: CDR1 DFQATT and CDR2 SNEGSKA (reference sequence). The CDR3 region is CSAPQGNEQFF. CDR3 sequence (DNA): TGCAGTGCGCCACAGGGTAATGAGCAGTTCTTC.

The CDR3 DNA reads TGTGCCAGCAGCCAAGAGGAGAGGTTGGTTAATGAAAAACTGTTTTTT. This codes for CASSQEERLVNEKLFF. V gene TRBV4-2 combines with J gene TRBJ1-4; D uncertain. This CDR3 contains 16 residues. The germline V and J ends were trimmed by 0 bases and 4 bases, with 12 bases remaining between them. Per germline, CDR1 LGHNA and CDR2 YNFKEQ.

The chain employs TRBV5-5 and TRBJ2-2; D is possibly TRBD2 (5 bases). Deletions cut 0 bases from V and 3 bases from J, with 6 bases between. Germline values: CDR1 SGHKS, CDR2 YYEKEE (reference sequence). CDR3 length: 14 amino acids. CDR3 sequence reads: CASSLARDTGELFF. As DNA, the CDR3 is TGTGCCAGCAGCTTGGCGCGGGACACCGGGGAGCTGTTTTTT.

This CDR3 reads CATGGGGEVDTQYF. The CDR3 nucleotides read TGTGCCACAGGAGGGGGGGGAGAGGTAGATACGCAGTATTTT. The V and J genes are TRBV28 and TRBJ2-3; D is perhaps TRBD2 (7 bases). The germline gives CDR1 MDHEN, CDR2 SYDVKM. V was clipped by 10 bases and J by 5 bases, with 19 bases between them. The CDR3 covers 14 residues. Based on the CDR3 plus reference TRBV28 and TRBJ2-3, the full variable domain is DVKVTQSSRYLVKRTGEKVFLECVQDMDHENMFWYRQDPGLGLRLIYFSYDVKMKEKGDIPEGYSVSREKKERFSLILESASTNQTSMYLCATGGGGEVDTQYFGPGTRLTVL.

J is TRBJ2-1 and V is TRBV5-1, with 12 bases lining up with TRBD2. The J segment lost 6 bases and the V segment lost 7 bases, leaving 2 bases of the junction unmatched. The CDR3 covers 13 residues. Germline V gives CDR1 SGHRS, CDR2 YFSETQ. The CDR3, as DNA: TGCGCCAGCGAACTAGCGGGAGGCAATGAGCAGTTCTTC. It is translated as CASELAGGNEQFF.

Here the CDR3 reads CAISLAGGADTQYF. CDR3 coding DNA: TGTGCCATCAGTTTAGCGGGGGGTGCAGATACGCAGTATTTT. The V and J genes are TRBV10-3 and TRBJ2-3; 10 nucleotides align to TRBD2. V shed 5 bases, J shed 4 bases, and the junction held 3 bases outside the gene matches. Germline CDR1 is ENHRY and CDR2 is SYGVKD. CDR3 length equals 14 residues.

The genes are TRBV27 and TRBJ2-7; D unresolved. The germline V gene has CDR1 MNHEY and CDR2 SMNVEV (reference sequence). The V and J ends lost 4 bases and 2 bases respectively, with 15 bases between them. CDR3 size: 15 residues. The CDR3 reads CASSYPHSPPYEQYF. The DNA of the CDR3 is TGTGCCAGCAGTTACCCCCACAGTCCGCCCTACGAGCAGTACTTC.

This clonotype was seen a single time. The chain joins TRBV20-1 to TRBJ2-1, with 7 bases fitting TRBD2. Germline CDR1 and CDR2: DFQATT and SNEGSKA (reference sequence). The CDR3 is 14 residues long. V was clipped by 5 bases and J by 8 bases; unmatched bases: 12. The CDR3 region is CSAGLVRDPDEQFF. The CDR3 nucleotides read TGCAGTGCTGGACTAGTACGCGACCCCGATGAGCAGTTCTTC.

This clonotype showed up just once. The gene calls are TRBV2 and TRBJ2-5; TRBD2 aligns across 9 bases. The ends lost 6 bases at V and 5 bases at J; junction bases unmatched: 13. This CDR3 has 16 amino acids. Germline loops: CDR1 SNHLY, CDR2 FYNNEI. DNA for the CDR3: TGTGCCAGCAGGGTGCTCGGAGCGGGAGGAAGGGAGACCCAGTACTTC. Translation gives CASRVLGAGGRETQYF.

The chain recombines TRBV7-9 with TRBJ2-7; tentatively, D is TRBD1 (6 bases). The CDR3 extends over 15 amino acids. V was clipped by 4 bases and J by 6 bases, with 19 bases between them. Per germline, CDR1 SEHNR and CDR2 FQNEAQ (reference sequence). The chain's CDR3 is CASSSTPRGDGEQYF. CDR3 DNA sequence: TGTGCCAGCAGCTCGACCCCCAGGGGTGACGGCGAGCAGTACTTC.

The chain joins TRBV19 to TRBJ2-2; D not certain. V was shortened by 10 bases and J by 6 bases, with 12 bases between the two germline ends. The germline gives CDR1 LNHDA, CDR2 SQIVND (reference sequence). The CDR3 is 12 residues long. CDR3 DNA sequence: TGTGCCACCGGACCCCACGCCGGGGAGCTGTTTTTT. Protein: CATGPHAGELFF. The whole variable domain, filled in from reference TRBV19 and TRBJ2-2, reads DGGITQSPKYLFRKEGQNVTLSCEQNLNHDAMYWYRQDPGQGLRLIYYSQIVNDFQKGDIAEGYSVSREKKESFPLTVTSAQKNPTAFYLCATGPHAGELFFGEGSRLTVL.

The V and J genes are TRBV5-1 and TRBJ2-7; D gene uncertain. This CDR3 region has 14 residues. From germline, CDR1 is SGHRS and CDR2 YFSETQ. The V and J ends lost 4 bases and 0 bases respectively, with 11 bases between them. CDR3 in amino acids: CASSDGSSSYEQYF. CDR3 nucleotides: TGCGCCAGCAGCGACGGGTCGAGCTCCTACGAGCAGTACTTC.

This clonotype was seen once. The gene calls are TRBV28 and TRBJ1-5; TRBD1 is a possible D gene (6 bases). Looked up from germline, CDR1 is MDHEN and CDR2 is SYDVKM. The germline V and J ends were trimmed by 4 bases and 3 bases, with 13 bases remaining between them. The CDR3 loop spans 15 amino acids. The CDR3: CASSSDRPHNQPQHF. CDR3 in DNA: TGTGCCAGCAGTTCTGACAGGCCACACAATCAGCCCCAGCATTTT. The variable domain in full, completed from reference TRBV28 and TRBJ1-5, reads DVKVTQSSRYLVKRTGEKVFLECVQDMDHENMFWYRQDPGLGLRLIYFSYDVKMKEKGDIPEGYSVSREKKERFSLILESASTNQTSMYLCASSSDRPHNQPQHFGDGTRLSIL.

The chain combines TRBV6-5 with TRBJ2-1, with 8 bases that match TRBD2. Germline values: CDR1 MNHEY, CDR2 SVGAGI. This CDR3 has 15 amino acids. The junction had 5 bases not matched to a gene; V was cut back by 2 bases and J by 5 bases. The CDR3: CASSYRVAGNNEQFF. The DNA of the CDR3 is TGTGCCAGCAGTTACCGGGTAGCGGGGAACAATGAGCAGTTCTTC.

The chain recombines TRBV20-1 with TRBJ2-5, with 12 bases that match TRBD2. V lost 6 bases, J lost 4 bases, and 6 bases stayed unmatched. Germline V gene data show CDR1 as DFQATT and CDR2 as SNEGSKA (reference sequence). This CDR3 region has 14 residues. This chain's CDR3 is CSARLAGVGETQYF. CDR3 coding DNA: TGCAGTGCCCGACTAGCGGGAGTAGGAGAGACCCAGTACTTC.

This clonotype has just one count. The genes are TRBV27 and TRBJ1-4; D unclear. The CDR3 extends over 14 amino acids. Germline values: CDR1 MNHEY, CDR2 SMNVEV (reference sequence). V was pared by 6 bases and J by 6 bases, with 14 bases between. Here the CDR3 reads CASSPWLEDEKLFF. CDR3 in DNA: TGTGCCAGCAGCCCCTGGCTAGAGGATGAAAAACTGTTTTTT.

The chain joins TRBV7-3 to TRBJ2-2, with D unclear. Per germline, CDR1 SGHTA and CDR2 FQGTGA. V lost 4 bases to trimming and J lost 5 bases, with 11 bases between them. The CDR3 consists of 14 residues. CDR3 nucleotide sequence: TGTGCCAGCAGCTACAGACCGTCAACCGGGGAGCTGTTTTTT. Translating gives CASSYRPSTGELFF.

The chain combines TRBV11-1 with TRBJ2-3, with 12 bases that match TRBD2. After removal of 2 bases from V and 3 bases from J, the junction contained 15 bases not matched to a gene. CDR1 SGHAT and CDR2 FQDESV come from the germline V gene (reference sequence). CDR3 length: 20 amino acids. The CDR3 DNA reads as TGTGCCAGCAGCTTAAATGAATGGCTAGCGGGAGGGCCGGGGACAGATACGCAGTATTTT. The encoded protein is CASSLNEWLAGGPGTDTQYF.

The rearrangement uses TRBV4-3 and TRBJ2-7; D is possibly TRBD1 (7 bases). Trimming pared 1 base from V and 7 bases from J, leaving 14 bases between. Germline V lookup: CDR1 LGHNA, CDR2 YSLEER. This CDR3 region has 14 residues. The CDR3 is CASSQGGDSSEQYF. The DNA of the CDR3 is TGCGCCAGCAGCCAAGGCGGGGACAGTTCTGAGCAGTACTTC.

The chain combines TRBV10-3 with TRBJ1-5; no definite D call. The ends were cut back, 4 bases at V and 9 bases at J, with 13 bases in the middle. The germline V gene encodes CDR1 ENHRY and CDR2 SYGVKD. The CDR3 is 13 residues long. DNA of the CDR3: TGTGCCATCAGTGTCCTCAACATGTCGCCCCAGCATTTT. This sequence encodes CAISVLNMSPQHF.